This TCR beta chain originates from a study of cytomegalovirus exposure and HLA in healthy donors. General observations from the study: Among TCR beta chains, those listed as cytomegalovirus-associated numbered roughly 150.

Among the 120 subjects of the validation cohort, separate from the roughly 670-subject first cohort, were the donors. In regard to this clone: Its antigen is as yet unknown.

The repertoire was sequenced with immunoSEQ multiplex PCR; TCRdb's copy has only in-frame clones and lacks some. In the table there are 150,000 to 200,000 clones, just under 85% of which are singletons. The receptor was derived from a man younger than 40 in good health and CMV-seropositive. Sequenced sample: PBMCs.

The CDR3 loop is CASSYPRTDPNEQFF. The CDR3 DNA reads as TGTGCCAGCAGTTATCCACGGACAGACCCCAATGAGCAGTTCTTC. The J gene is TRBJ2-1, the V gene TRBV6-7, with a tentative D call TRBD1 (6 bases). TRBV6-7 is identified as an open reading frame with a role that is uncertain. Trimming shortened V by 3 bases and J by 6 bases, and 15 bases separated the two germline ends. CDR3 length: 15 amino acids.